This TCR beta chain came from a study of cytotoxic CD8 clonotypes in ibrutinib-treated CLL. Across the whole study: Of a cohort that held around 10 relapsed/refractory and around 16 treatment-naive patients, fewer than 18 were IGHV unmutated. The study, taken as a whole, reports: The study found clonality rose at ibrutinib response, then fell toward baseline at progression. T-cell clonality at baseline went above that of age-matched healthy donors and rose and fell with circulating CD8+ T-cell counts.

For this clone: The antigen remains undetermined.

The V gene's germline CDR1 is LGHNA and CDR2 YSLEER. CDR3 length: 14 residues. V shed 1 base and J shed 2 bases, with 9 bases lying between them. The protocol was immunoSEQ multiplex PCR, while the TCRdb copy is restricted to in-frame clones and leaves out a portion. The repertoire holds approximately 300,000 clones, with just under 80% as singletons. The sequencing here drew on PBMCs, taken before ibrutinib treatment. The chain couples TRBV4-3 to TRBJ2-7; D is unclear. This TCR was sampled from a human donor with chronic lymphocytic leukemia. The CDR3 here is CASSQGHSAYEQYF. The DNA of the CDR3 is TGCGCCAGCAGCCAAGGTCACAGTGCCTACGAGCAGTACTTC.